Listed below are T cell receptor beta chains from one sample, sequenced in a study of T cells in Graves' hyperthyroidism and ophthalmopathy. One entry per CDR3 protein results from TCRdb running MiXCR on the multiplex PCR reads. Of 530,000 or so distinct CDR3 sequences in the sample, around a quarter were seen once. Input material: blood. Receptor source: a woman younger than 45 with Graves' ophthalmopathy. The CDR3 runs from the conserved cysteine through the conserved F or W. Fields, in order: clone size, D gene, J gene, V gene, CDR3 DNA, CDR3 protein. The D gene is left open where the match is weak. Clone size is not always given. Where it is, it says once, few, many or a class for expanded clones.

many TRBD1 TRBJ1-1 TRBV11-1 TGTGCCAGCAACCCCCAGCTACAGGGGAGAAGGACTGAAGCTTTCTTT CASNPQLQGRRTEAFF
many NA TRBJ1-2 TRBV12-3/TRBV12-4 TGTGCCAGCAGTCCACGGCAGGGAAACCACTATGGCTACACCTTC CASSPRQGNHYGYTF
few NA TRBJ1-2 TRBV18 TGTGCCAGCTCACCACAGACGGACTATGGCTACACCTTC CASSPQTDYGYTF
NA NA TRBJ1-1 TRBV6-1 TGTGCCAGCAATCACCTGGGGAGAAGGTGGGACACTGAAGCTTTCTTT CASNHLGRRWDTEAFF
NA NA TRBJ2-3 TRBV11-2 TGTGCCAGCAGCTCCTTTGGACAGCTGGCTACAGATACGCAGTATTTT CASSSFGQLATDTQYF
many NA TRBJ2-5 TRBV12-3/TRBV12-4 TGTGCCAGCAGTCCGTGGACGGCTAAAGAGACCCAGTACTTC CASSPWTAKETQYF
once NA TRBJ2-7 TRBV11-2 TGTGCCAGCAGCTTAGACGGTAACTCCTACGAGCAGTACTTC CASSLDGNSYEQYF
many TRBD2 TRBJ2-5 TRBV7-2 TGTGCCAGCAGCTTAGCACTAGCGGGGGGGCCGTCGGAGGAGACCCAGTACTTC CASSLALAGGPSEETQYF
NA NA TRBJ2-7 TRBV11-2 TGTGCCAGCAGCTTAGTTCCGGGCTCAAGGGACGAGCAGTACTTC CASSLVPGSRDEQYF
NA TRBD1 TRBJ1-2 TRBV12-3/TRBV12-4 TGTGCCAGCAGTTACATCCCGGGACAGACAAACTATGGCTACACCTTC CASSYIPGQTNYGYTF
many TRBD1 TRBJ2-5 TRBV6-5 TGTGCCAGCAGTTACCGCGGGACAGGGGGCCAAGAGACCCAGTACTTC CASSYRGTGGQETQYF
many TRBD2 TRBJ2-7 TRBV28 TGTGCCAGCATTCCGTTCGGGACTAGCGGGGGGGCCTACGAGCAGTACTTC CASIPFGTSGGAYEQYF
NA NA TRBJ1-2 TRBV11-1 TGTGCCTGGAGTGCCGGAGGTCCCGGTGGCTACACCTTC CAWSAGGPGGYTF
once TRBD1 TRBJ1-2 TRBV12-3/TRBV12-4 TGTGCCAGCAGCCTAGGGACAGCCGTTCCAGGCTACACCTTC CASSLGTAVPGYTF
once TRBD1 TRBJ1-1 TRBV5-1 TGCGCCAGCAGCTTGGGGGACAGGGATAACACTGAAGCTGTCTTT CASSLGDRDNTEAVF
few NA TRBJ1-2 TRBV6-1 TGTGCCAGCCAAGAGTCAGGGATAAACTATGGCTACACCTTC CASQESGINYGYTF
few TRBD2 TRBJ2-7 TRBV6-1 TGTGCCAGCAGGGATAGCGGGGGGTCTGACTACGAGCAGTACTTC CASRDSGGSDYEQYF
many TRBD1 TRBJ2-2 TRBV6-1 TGTGCCAGCAGGCAGAACAGGGGTTGGGCCGGGGAGCTGTTTTTT CASRQNRGWAGELFF
NA TRBD2 TRBJ2-5 TRBV6-1 TGTGCCAGCAGTGAAAGGGAGCGGGAGGGCCCAGAGACCCAGTACTTC CASSEREREGPETQYF
many NA TRBJ1-1 TRBV18 TGTGCCAGCTCACCATTCATGAGGTCCGGAACGGTGAACACTGAAGCTTTCTTT CASSPFMRSGTVNTEAFF
many TRBD1 TRBJ1-2 TRBV12-3/TRBV12-4 TGTGCCAGCAGTTCCACAACTGCAGGGGGCGGGGGCTATGGCTACACCTTC CASSSTTAGGGGYGYTF
many NA TRBJ1-3 TRBV6-1 TGTGCCAGCAGACCCACAGGGACTGAAAGCTCTGGAAACACCATATATTTT CASRPTGTESSGNTIYF
many NA TRBJ1-1 TRBV7-9 TGTGCCAGCAGCTCCGGGTTTTCCACTGAAGCTTTCTTT CASSSGFSTEAFF
many TRBD2 TRBJ2-2 TRBV10-3 TGTGCCATCAGTGCGGGACTAGCGGGGCGGAACACCGGGGAGCTGTTTTTT CAISAGLAGRNTGELFF
NA NA TRBJ2-3 TRBV28 TGTGCCAGCAGTTTGCCCAGGACGTACACAGATACGCAGTATTTT CASSLPRTYTDTQYF
many TRBD1 TRBJ1-1 TRBV20-1 TGCAGTGCTAGAGCTATGACAGGGACTGATGAAGCTTTCTTT CSARAMTGTDEAFF
NA TRBD2 TRBJ2-7 TRBV20-1 TGCAGTGCTGCACCCCTTCACGGACTAGCGGGAGTCTACGAGCAGTACTTC CSAAPLHGLAGVYEQYF
many TRBD2 TRBJ2-7 TRBV5-1 TGCGCCAGCAGCGCTAGCGGGGGGTCCGACGAGCAGTACTTC CASSASGGSDEQYF
NA NA TRBJ2-7 TRBV4-1 TGCGCCAGCAGCCAAGATGGGTCATTTCTCGAGCAGTACTTC CASSQDGSFLEQYF
NA NA TRBJ1-1 TRBV6-1 TGTGCCAGCAGGAAGGTCATGAACACTGAAGCTTTCTTT CASRKVMNTEAFF
NA NA TRBJ1-1 TRBV7-2 TGTGCCAGCAGCTTAGAGGGCGGCGTAACTGAAGCTTTCTTT CASSLEGGVTEAFF
NA TRBD2 TRBJ2-5 TRBV29-1 TGCAGCGTTGCAGCGGGGGGTTTACAAGAGACCCAGTACTTC CSVAAGGLQETQYF
many NA TRBJ1-2 TRBV18 TGTGCCAGCTCACCCCTTGAAGGGTCAGATGGCTACACCTTC CASSPLEGSDGYTF
many NA TRBJ2-5 TRBV10-3 TGTGCCACCGCAACCGGGGACCAAGAGACCCAGTACTTC CATATGDQETQYF
many NA TRBJ1-1 TRBV24-1 TGTGCCACCAGTGATTCGGCCTGGACTGAAGCTTTCTTT CATSDSAWTEAFF
many NA TRBJ1-5 TRBV19 TGTGCCAGTAGTATCGACAGGAACCATCAGCCCCAGCATTTT CASSIDRNHQPQHF
many NA TRBJ2-2 TRBV19 TGTGCCAGTAATTACGGTCTTGCCACCGGGGAGCTGTTTTTT CASNYGLATGELFF
NA NA TRBJ2-2 TRBV11-2 TGTGCCAGCACAAAGGGGGGGGGGCCGACCGGGGAGCTGTTTTTT CASTKGGGPTGELFF
few NA TRBJ1-6 TRBV11-2 TGTGCCAGCAGCCCTAGGGCTACAGGGTTGGCTTCACCCCTCCACTTT CASSPRATGLASPLHF
NA TRBD1 TRBJ2-7 TRBV14 TGTGCCAGCAGTTTATCCCGGACAGGTGCCTACGAGCAGTACTTC CASSLSRTGAYEQYF
many NA TRBJ1-1 TRBV2 TGTGCCAGCAGCATACAGGGTACCCCTGAAGCTTTCTTT CASSIQGTPEAFF